Included here is one T cell receptor beta chain sequence, with context. Its antigen target is currently unknown. At one of its ends the junction is not consistent with the germline gene, which may arise from a read error. The CDR3 holds 15 amino acids from the cysteine to the phenylalanine. Only the CDR3 part of the read is kept: 45 bases, read in frame from the first base. The label giving this sample's treatment or condition can be read as: in vitro stimulation with specific CMV peptide epitopes to enrich CMV-specific T cells. The data were produced on an Illumina HiSeq 1500. TCRdb passed the public sequencing reads through fastp at Q25 and MiXCR, retaining productive beta sequences. Under each unique CDR3 protein, matching rows form one entry showing the most common genes and DNA. Here the sample has about 330,000 distinct CDR3 sequences; about 35% occur a single time. Approximately 13% of the sample lies in the top ten.

This sample was taken from a study of T cell repertoires in cytomegalovirus infection (dated by TCRdb to about 2019). Concerning the study at large: Recently identified HLA-C-restricted CMV epitopes, whose presentation resists viral immunomodulation, were targeted by peptide stimulations together with well-studied HLA-B-restricted epitopes. Because public TCR beta signatures pointed to carriage of CMV infection together with the matching HLA type, the HLA type of each donor mattered for the analysis. Findings and caveats that apply to the study as a whole: Carriers of CMV infection plus the relevant HLA type were discriminated by the cumulative frequency of public TCR beta family members in the study cohort and in an independent 352-donor cohort. The ex vivo response was dominated by HLA-C-restricted CMV-specific TCR beta clonotypes, which also provided the single most frequent clonotype in two of eight donors.

This receptor was obtained from a human donor in good health (CMV status not recorded). Some clones in this sample may be carry-over from other donors' samples. The chain is assembled from TRBV5-3 and TRBJ1-5, with TRBD1 perhaps the D gene, on 6 matching bases. TRBV5-3 is an ORF, and what it does is uncertain. Sequences were derived from cultured PBMCs, sampled from culture after CMV antigen stimulation. The encoded CDR3 is CASSFRTDSNQPQHF. The DNA is as follows: TGTGCCAGCAGCTTTCGGACAGATAGCAATCAGCCCCAGCATTTT.